The 22 T cell receptor beta chains given below trace back to one sample, sequenced in a study of T cell responses to AZD1222 COVID-19 vaccine. Assay used: immunoSEQ multiplex PCR; TCRdb lists only in-frame clones, some missing. The sample lists roughly 120,000 clones, over 75% seen once, with 6.5% to 9.5% in the top ten. Sequenced material: peripheral blood, taken on day 0 of AZD1222 vaccination. These TCRs come from an adult in good health.

V and J are TRBV28 and TRBJ2-5; 15 bases map to TRBD2. The germline V gene encodes CDR1 MDHEN and CDR2 SYDVKM. CDR3 size: 20 residues. Trimming at V came to 6 bases and at J to 4 bases, leaving 18 bases not matched to a gene. The CDR3 reads CASSLPDVGLAGGGGETQYF. CDR3 sequence (DNA): TGTGCCAGCAGCCTCCCCGATGTAGGACTAGCGGGAGGGGGAGGAGAGACCCAGTACTTC.

This clone came up once. The rearrangement links TRBV28 to TRBJ1-2; TRBD1 agrees at 7 bases. Looked up from germline, CDR1 is MDHEN and CDR2 is SYDVKM. J lost 4 bases, V lost 6 bases, and 5 bases had no gene match. The CDR3 contains 13 residues. The CDR3 is CASSWGQSYGYTF. DNA of the CDR3: TGTGCCAGCAGCTGGGGACAGAGCTATGGCTACACCTTC.

This sequence joins TRBV4-2 and TRBJ2-7; D is unresolved. There are 14 residues in the CDR3. Trimming pared 4 bases from V and 2 bases from J, leaving 12 bases between. Germline lookup yields CDR1 LGHNA and CDR2 YNFKEQ. CDR3 in amino acids: CASSLGRSTYEQYF. CDR3 sequence (DNA): TGTGCCAGCAGCCTAGGGCGGAGTACCTACGAGCAGTACTTC.

This chain connects TRBV10-2 to TRBJ1-2; D remains unclear. Trimming cost V 3 bases and J 0 bases, with 14 bases left between them. There are 16 residues in the CDR3. The germline V gene has CDR1 WSHSY and CDR2 SAAADI. The CDR3 nucleotides are TGCGCCAGCAGTGACATCGGCCGGCGGGCTAACTATGGCTACACCTTC. Protein: CASSDIGRRANYGYTF.

This clone came up once. J is TRBJ1-2 and V is TRBV28; a weak D match, TRBD1 (6 bases). Per germline, CDR1 MDHEN and CDR2 SYDVKM. The length of the CDR3 is 13 residues. V lost 4 bases and J 5 bases, leaving 11 bases between the germline ends. CDR3 protein: CASSWGRGYGYTF. CDR3 bases: TGTGCCAGCAGTTGGGGCAGGGGTTATGGCTACACCTTC.

The chain uses TRBV6-1 and TRBJ1-2; possible D gene TRBD1, 6 bases. Looked up from germline, CDR1 is MNHNS and CDR2 is SASEGT. This CDR3 is built from 13 residues. V gave up 6 bases and J gave up 4 bases, with 12 bases separating them. CDR3 bases: TGTGCCAGCAGCATAGACAGGCGCTATGGCTACACCTTC. Encoded protein: CASSIDRRYGYTF.

The CDR3 DNA is TGTGCCAGCAGCCCTATAAGGGGCACTACAGATACGCAGTATTTT. It is translated as CASSPIRGTTDTQYF. This sequence joins TRBV7-9 and TRBJ2-3; D is perhaps TRBD1 (5 bases). V gave up 5 bases and J gave up 3 bases, with 15 bases separating them. This CDR3 contains 15 residues. Per the germline V gene, CDR1 is SEHNR and CDR2 is FQNEAQ (reference sequence). The full variable domain, with the rest looked up from reference TRBV7-9 and TRBJ2-3, is DTGVSQNPRHKITKRGQNVTFRCDPISEHNRLYWYRQTLGQGPEFLTYFQNEAQLEKSRLLSDRFSAERPKGSFSTLEIQRTEQGDSAMYLCASSPIRGTTDTQYFGPGTRLTVL.

This clone was observed a few times. The genes are TRBV24-1 and TRBJ2-7; 9 bases are shared with TRBD1. Germline loops: CDR1 KGHDR, CDR2 SFDVKD. The CDR3 is 15 amino acids. The V segment lost 1 base and the J segment 3 bases; nucleotides outside the gene matches: 3. Here the CDR3 DNA reads TGTGCCACCAGTGATTTTGACAGGGGGGTCTACGAGCAGTACTTC. Translating gives CATSDFDRGVYEQYF.

The chain has TRBV7-9 and TRBJ1-3; D call uncertain. The germline gives CDR1 SEHNR, CDR2 FQNEAQ (reference sequence). Trimming removed 4 bases from V and 9 bases from J, with 7 bases in between. The CDR3 contains 11 residues. The CDR3 nucleotides read TGTGCCAGCAGCTCCGTGGCCACCATATATTTT. This sequence encodes CASSSVATIYF.

The chain recombines TRBV7-9 with TRBJ1-5; 7 nucleotides agree with TRBD1. This CDR3 is built from 15 residues. The germline V gene has CDR1 SEHNR and CDR2 FQNEAQ (reference sequence). V shed 6 bases, J shed 4 bases, and the junction held 9 bases outside the gene matches. CDR3 bases: TGTGCCAGCAGTGGGGACAGTACAATGAATCAGCCCCAGCATTTT. This codes for CASSGDSTMNQPQHF.

The chain joins TRBV5-6 to TRBJ1-2; weak D call: TRBD1 (5 bases). V lost 2 bases, J lost 2 bases, and 7 bases lay in between. The germline V gene has CDR1 SGHDT and CDR2 YYEEEE. The CDR3 is 13 amino acids. CDR3: CASSFPGNYGYTF. CDR3 in DNA: TGTGCCAGCAGCTTCCCAGGGAACTATGGCTACACCTTC.

The chain carries TRBV30 and TRBJ2-4, with TRBD1 matching over 7 bases. The germline V gene has CDR1 GTSNPN and CDR2 SVGIG (reference sequence). V shed 3 bases, J shed 6 bases, and the junction held 8 bases outside the gene matches. The CDR3 is 14 residues long. In nucleotides, the CDR3 is TGTGCCTGGAGACCAACAGGGGTGAGAAACATTCAGTACTTC. Translating it yields CAWRPTGVRNIQYF.

The chain combines TRBV11-3 with TRBJ2-7; D might be TRBD1 or TRBD2, each matching 6 bases. With 5 bases removed from V and 2 bases from J, the gap between germline ends came to 16 bases. This CDR3 region has 15 residues. From germline, CDR1 is SGHNT and CDR2 YENEEA. The CDR3 loop reads CASSPGGGGTYEQYF. CDR3 sequence (DNA): TGTGCCAGCAGCCCCGGGGGCGGAGGTACCTACGAGCAGTACTTC.

The gene calls are TRBV5-1 and TRBJ2-5; TRBD1 might be the D (6 bases). The CDR3 is 15 amino acids. Trimming removed 4 bases from V and 0 bases from J, with 13 bases in between. CDR1 is SGHRS, CDR2 YFSETQ, per germline. This chain's CDR3 is CASSRGWTDQETQYF. CDR3 nucleotides: TGCGCCAGCAGCCGCGGATGGACAGACCAAGAGACCCAGTACTTC. Based on the CDR3 plus reference TRBV5-1 and TRBJ2-5, the full variable domain is KAGVTQTPRYLIKTRGQQVTLSCSPISGHRSVSWYQQTPGQGLQFLFEYFSETQRNKGNFPGRFSGRQFSNSRSEMNVSTLELGDSALYLCASSRGWTDQETQYFGPGTRLLVL.

This chain uses TRBV28 with TRBJ2-3, with D unresolved. The germline V gene encodes CDR1 MDHEN and CDR2 SYDVKM. V lost 5 bases, J lost 4 bases, and 13 bases lay in between. This CDR3 region has 14 residues. CDR3 loop: CASSIAQKADTQYF. The CDR3 DNA reads as TGTGCCAGCAGTATTGCACAGAAGGCAGATACGCAGTATTTT.

This clone appeared once. The gene calls are TRBV6-9 and TRBJ2-1; 7 bases map to TRBD1. CDR1 MNHGY and CDR2 SVAAGI come from the germline V gene. With V trimmed by 6 bases and J by 4 bases, 9 bases remained unmatched. The CDR3 runs to 15 residues. This CDR3 reads CASSLQGQKYNEQFF. The CDR3 DNA reads as TGTGCCAGCAGCCTACAGGGGCAGAAATACAATGAGCAGTTCTTC.

This rearrangement joins TRBV30 to TRBJ2-1; tentatively, D is TRBD1 or TRBD2 (5 bases each). CDR3 length: 12 amino acids. The V end lost 7 bases, the J end lost 3 bases, and 10 bases lay between the germline ends. Per germline, CDR1 GTSNPN and CDR2 SVGIG (reference sequence). The CDR3 region is CASGPGYNEQFF. DNA of the CDR3: TGTGCCTCGGGACCGGGCTACAATGAGCAGTTCTTC.

J is TRBJ1-5 and V is TRBV4-1, with D perhaps TRBD1 (5 bases). Germline lookup yields CDR1 MGHRA and CDR2 YSYEKL. V was pared by 3 bases and J by 0 bases, with 24 bases between. CDR3 size: 20 residues. CDR3 sequence: CASSHPTDPLIGYSNQPQHF. The CDR3 DNA follows: TGCGCCAGCAGCCACCCGACAGACCCCTTAATTGGTTATAGCAATCAGCCCCAGCATTTT.

This rearrangement joins TRBV30 to TRBJ1-3; the D is unclear. Germline-derived CDR1 and CDR2 are GTSNPN and SVGIG (reference sequence). The CDR3 length is 14 residues. The V and J ends lost 5 bases and 0 bases respectively, with 11 bases between them. CDR3 region: CAWERRFSGNTIYF. The CDR3 DNA is TGTGCCTGGGAACGGAGGTTCTCTGGAAACACCATATATTTT.

This clone was counted a single time. This chain joins TRBV6-2 or TRBV6-3 and TRBJ1-1, with D unclear. The CDR3 consists of 12 residues. CDR1 MNHEY and CDR2 SVGEGT come from the germline V gene. The ends were cut back, 2 bases at V and 7 bases at J, with 8 bases in the middle. In DNA, the CDR3 is TGTGCCAGCAGTTACGGGAGGGTTGAAGCTTTCTTT. Protein sequence: CASSYGRVEAFF.

The J gene is TRBJ1-1, the V gene TRBV5-1; no reliable D call. CDR3 length: 14 amino acids. Germline-derived CDR1 and CDR2 are SGHRS and YFSETQ. The ends were cut back, 4 bases at V and 6 bases at J, with 16 bases in the middle. The DNA for the CDR3 is TGCGCCAGCAGCCCCTACCCAGGTACCCCTGAAGCTTTCTTT. Amino acid sequence: CASSPYPGTPEAFF.

The chain uses TRBV5-1 and TRBJ2-5, with 10 bases identical to TRBD1. J was trimmed by 5 bases and V by 2 bases; bases with no gene match: 6. CDR1 and CDR2 (germline): SGHRS, YFSETQ. The CDR3 spans 15 residues. CDR3 nucleotide sequence: TGCGCCAGCAGCTTCAGGACAGGGGGACGGGAGACCCAGTACTTC. Residues: CASSFRTGGRETQYF.